This T cell receptor beta chain originates from a study of T cell repertoires in cytomegalovirus infection. Study-level information: A matching HLA type, together with CMV infection, was signaled by public TCR beta signatures.

TCRdb re-called the reads with MiXCR, one entry per CDR3 protein. The profile shows about 890,000 distinct CDR3 sequences, roughly 30% of them singletons. Regarding this clonotype: Antigen specificity is unknown.

The germline V gene has CDR1 SGHRS and CDR2 YFSETQ. V lost 0 bases, J lost 0 bases, and 13 bases lay in between. The CDR3 covers 16 residues. The rearrangement joins TRBV5-1 to TRBJ2-7, with D maybe TRBD1 (6 bases). The TCR originated in a human donor in good health (CMV status not recorded). Some clones in this sample may be carry-over from other donors' samples. The sequenced sample was cultured CD8+ T cells from PBMCs, obtained from culture after CMV antigen stimulation. CDR3: CASSLAPGQPSYEQYF. CDR3 nucleotides: TGCGCCAGCAGCTTGGCCCCCGGACAGCCCTCCTACGAGCAGTACTTC. The full variable domain, its missing parts supplied by reference TRBV5-1 and TRBJ2-7, is KAGVTQTPRYLIKTRGQQVTLSCSPISGHRSVSWYQQTPGQGLQFLFEYFSETQRNKGNFPGRFSGRQFSNSRSEMNVSTLELGDSALYLCASSLAPGQPSYEQYFGPGTRLTVT.